Sequencing of this T cell receptor (beta chain) was carried out in a study of blood T cell repertoires in COVID-19. Study details: Nucleic acid was either cDNA or gDNA, and it came from T cells, B-cell-depleted T cells, or PBMCs.

The CDR3 contains 15 residues. Trimming shortened V by 0 bases and J by 5 bases, and 14 bases separated the two germline ends. Germline lookup yields CDR1 SGHRS and CDR2 YFSETQ. Source study methods: Nucleated cell counts were estimated from reference gene primer amplification. The repertoire was sequenced with immunoSEQ multiplex PCR; TCRdb's copy has only in-frame clones and lacks some. Clonal size and the V and J genes are those of that table, whereas D and trimming came from the DNA. The sample consists of 150,000 to 200,000 clones, approximately 88% of them appearing once. The study assigned cohorts using participant-reported clinical history. Each recovered donor of Cohort 3 presented with two negative PCRs, clearance, or symptom resolution.

Sequences were obtained from PBMCs or T cells enriched from blood (not recorded which). J is TRBJ2-5 and V is TRBV5-1; D remains ambiguous. The sequence derives from a woman aged 55-70 years who had recovered from COVID-19. The CDR3 reads CASSLAGESWETQYF. Here the CDR3 DNA reads TGCGCCAGCAGCTTGGCTGGAGAATCGTGGGAGACCCAGTACTTC.